Each of the 21 T cell receptor beta chains below was sequenced from the same sample in a study of shared T cell receptors in the human thymus (dated by TCRdb to 2020 to 2023). Libraries were built with the immunoSEQ multiplex PCR assay. TCRdb carries this immuneACCESS record with in-frame sequences only. Its versions omit some clonotypes, under half of them owing to an unresolved V gene in the studies checked, with the rest unexplained. This sample has about 610,000 clones in its table, and approximately 87% of those were observed once. The biggest ten clones account for around 0.01% of the sample. The data also belong to a second study, concerning human thymus T cells.

Sequencing was carried out using thymocytes. These TCRs come from a boy less than two years old with a congenital heart defect. Donor details come from another sample of the same person, matched by shared clones.

The V and J genes are TRBV2 and TRBJ2-3; TRBD1 matches 9 bases. V shed 4 bases and J 5 bases; nucleotides not matched to a gene: 19. The germline gives CDR1 SNHLY, CDR2 FYNNEI. The CDR3 contains 19 residues. CDR3 sequence reads: CASSAVGTGFTEWEDTQYF. CDR3 DNA sequence: TGTGCCAGCAGTGCAGTTGGGACAGGGTTCACTGAATGGGAAGATACGCAGTATTTT.

This chain links TRBV5-1 with TRBJ2-2; 7 nucleotides line up with TRBD1. J lost 6 bases, V lost 3 bases, and 8 bases had no gene match. The CDR3 sequence is 15 residues long. Germline-derived CDR1 and CDR2 are SGHRS and YFSETQ. In DNA form, the CDR3 reads TGCGCCAGCAGCTATAATTACAGGGGATCCGGGGAGCTGTTTTTT. Its translation is CASSYNYRGSGELFF.

The V call is TRBV4-3, the J call TRBJ2-3, with D perhaps TRBD1 (5 bases). Trimming stripped 0 bases from V and 2 bases from J, with 12 bases between. In germline, CDR1 is LGHNA, CDR2 YSLEER. There are 16 residues in the CDR3. DNA for the CDR3: TGCGCCAGCAGCCAAGATGTCTTGGACACCACAGATACGCAGTATTTT. This codes for CASSQDVLDTTDTQYF.

The chain links TRBV29-1 to TRBJ2-2; perhaps TRBD1 as D (7 bases). The CDR3 has 17 residues. The V end was cut by 4 bases, the J end by 3 bases, with 21 bases between. The germline CDR1 and CDR2 sequences are SQVTM and ANQGSEA. This CDR3 is CSVASWRGPADTGELFF. CDR3 nucleotides: TGCAGCGTTGCCTCATGGAGGGGGCCTGCGGACACCGGGGAGCTGTTTTTT.

This chain connects TRBV19 to TRBJ2-1; TRBD2 aligns across 11 bases. V dropped 4 bases and J dropped 4; count of bases not matched to a gene: 18. The CDR3 sequence is 20 residues long. Germline V gene lookup returns CDR1 LNHDA and CDR2 SQIVND (reference sequence). Written as DNA, the CDR3 is TGTGCCAGTAGTACATCCGGGACGGGTATCCGACTAGCGGGATACAATGAGCAGTTCTTC. Residues: CASSTSGTGIRLAGYNEQFF.

This chain uses TRBV4-1 with TRBJ1-2; D uncertain. The CDR3 consists of 13 residues. Per the germline V gene, CDR1 is MGHRA and CDR2 is YSYEKL. Trimming stripped 1 base from V and 6 bases from J, with 9 bases between. CDR3 residues: CASSQVSGDGYTF. CDR3 nucleotide sequence: TGCGCCAGCAGCCAAGTAAGCGGTGATGGCTACACCTTC.

The genes are TRBV29-1 and TRBJ1-1; TRBD1 aligns across 7 bases. The CDR3 spans 13 residues. V trimming: 7 bases; J trimming: 3 bases; junction bases outside the gene matches: 8. Germline V gene data show CDR1 as SQVTM and CDR2 as ANQGSEA. CDR3: CSAMTGPDTEAFF. The CDR3 DNA follows: TGCAGCGCAATGACAGGGCCGGACACTGAAGCTTTCTTT.

V and J are TRBV5-1 and TRBJ2-2, with 8 bases aligning to TRBD2. The CDR3 is 20 amino acids. The junction had 21 bases not matched to a gene; V was cut back by 7 bases and J by 1 base. CDR1 is SGHRS and CDR2 is YFSETQ in the germline V gene. Written as DNA, the CDR3 is TGCGCCAGCCAGCCATACAACACTAGCGGCATTCGGGAGAACACCGGGGAGCTGTTTTTT. This gives the protein CASQPYNTSGIRENTGELFF.

This sequence joins TRBV27 and TRBJ1-5, with D possibly being TRBD1 (6 bases). This CDR3 comprises 17 residues. Germline-derived CDR1 and CDR2 are MNHEY and SMNVEV (reference sequence). V gave up 8 bases and J gave up 0 bases, with 20 bases separating them. For the CDR3, the DNA is TGTGCCAGCTGCCCGGTTCGGGACACTCATAGCAATCAGCCCCAGCATTTT. It encodes CASCPVRDTHSNQPQHF.

The chain is built from TRBV14 and TRBJ2-6, with TRBD1 as a possible D gene (7 bases). This CDR3 spans 19 amino acids. Germline V gives CDR1 SGHDN, CDR2 FVKESK. V shed 5 bases and J shed 0 bases, with 20 bases lying between them. For the CDR3, the DNA is TGTGCCAGCAGCAGAGAGGGGGCTAGCGAAAGCTCTGGGGCCAACGTCCTGACTTTC. As protein: CASSREGASESSGANVLTF.

The chain links TRBV13 to TRBJ2-3, with D uncertain. V dropped 5 bases and J dropped 4 bases, with 16 bases sitting between them. Germline CDR1 reads PRHDT; CDR2 reads FYEKMQ (reference sequence). This CDR3 has 15 amino acids. CDR3 bases: TGTGCCAGCAGCCAACCAGACTGGCGCCCAGATACGCAGTATTTT. Translation gives CASSQPDWRPDTQYF.

The chain employs TRBV4-3 and TRBJ2-1, with 10 bases that match TRBD2. The junction had 17 bases not matched to a gene; V was cut back by 3 bases and J by 0 bases. CDR1 LGHNA and CDR2 YSLEER come from the germline V gene. This CDR3 contains 21 residues. CDR3 loop: CASSHRTATSGAPGSYNEQFF. Written as DNA, the CDR3 is TGCGCCAGCAGCCACCGAACGGCAACTAGCGGGGCCCCCGGCTCCTACAATGAGCAGTTCTTC.

About this clone itself: At the DNA level, this CDR3 is encoded by other sequences in the same sample as well. This sequence joins TRBV20-1 and TRBJ2-7; 7 bases are a match to TRBD2. After removal of 6 bases from V and 5 bases from J, the junction contained 4 bases not matched to a gene. This CDR3 is 11 amino acids long. Germline lookup yields CDR1 DFQATT and CDR2 SNEGSKA (reference sequence). The CDR3 region is CSAGGTDEQYF. The DNA of the CDR3 is TGCAGTGCGGGAGGGACCGACGAGCAGTACTTC.

A remark on this clone: Distinct nucleotide sequences in the sample also encode this CDR3. This chain links TRBV5-6 with TRBJ2-7; 8 nucleotides line up with TRBD1. Germline-derived CDR1 and CDR2 are SGHDT and YYEEEE. The CDR3 consists of 14 residues. After removal of 3 bases from V and 6 bases from J, the junction contained 8 bases not matched to a gene. CDR3: CASSSGTGSCEQYF. The CDR3 DNA is TGTGCCAGCAGCTCGGGGACAGGTTCGTGCGAGCAGTACTTC.

A single count supports this clone. The genes are TRBV11-3 and TRBJ2-1; 7 positions match TRBD2. The CDR3 has 16 amino acids. Germline V CDR1 and CDR2: SGHNT, YENEEA. With V trimmed by 1 base and J by 2 bases, 5 bases remained unmatched. The CDR3 sequence: CASSLVAGAAYNEQFF. The DNA of the CDR3 is TGTGCCAGCAGCTTAGTGGCGGGAGCAGCCTACAATGAGCAGTTCTTC.

The chain has TRBV30 and TRBJ2-5; 12 positions match TRBD2. The trim removed 3 bases at V and 3 bases at J, leaving 8 bases unmatched. Germline CDR1 reads GTSNPN; CDR2 reads SVGIG (reference sequence). This CDR3 contains 16 residues. CDR3 DNA sequence: TGTGCCTGGAGGGGAGGATCTAGCGGGAGGGAAGAGACCCAGTACTTC. It codes for CAWRGGSSGREETQYF.

The chain has TRBV4-3 and TRBJ2-7; TRBD1 matches at 10 bases. The V gene end was trimmed by 8 bases and the J gene end by 6 bases; junction bases not matched to a gene: 10. CDR1 LGHNA and CDR2 YSLEER come from the germline V gene. The length of the CDR3 is 14 residues. Written as DNA, the CDR3 is TGCGCCAGCGGACCCGGGACAGGGGTTGGCGAGCAGTACTTC. Translating gives CASGPGTGVGEQYF.

This chain links TRBV25-1 with TRBJ2-7; D not resolved. Germline V CDR1 and CDR2: MGHDK, SYGVNS. This CDR3 has 17 amino acids. V gave up 1 base and J gave up 2 bases, with 18 bases separating them. The CDR3 DNA reads TGTGCCAGCAGTGAATTTACCGAGGTGTCGTCCGCCTACGAGCAGTACTTC. Residues: CASSEFTEVSSAYEQYF.

The chain joins TRBV7-6 to TRBJ1-5; a possible D gene is TRBD1 (6 bases). This CDR3 is 18 amino acids long. Germline V gene data show CDR1 as SGHVS and CDR2 as FNYEAQ. The V gene lost 2 bases and the J gene lost 3 bases, with 20 bases spanning the gap. CDR3 nucleotides: TGTGCCAGCAGCTTACACCCCTCGGACGGGACATTCAATCAGCCCCAGCATTTT. This encodes CASSLHPSDGTFNQPQHF.

The chain is built from TRBV14 and TRBJ2-1; 11 positions match TRBD2. Looked up from germline, CDR1 is SGHDN and CDR2 is FVKESK. The J segment lost 7 bases and the V segment lost 3 bases, leaving 11 bases of the junction unmatched. The CDR3 totals 17 residues. CDR3 nucleotides: TGTGCCAGCAGCCAGGGGACTAGCGGAAAGGGTAGGAATGAGCAGTTCTTC. Translation gives CASSQGTSGKGRNEQFF.

The chain has TRBV11-2 and TRBJ2-2, with D maybe TRBD1 (6 bases). Trimming left V 3 bases short and J 1 base short, with 12 bases between. Looked up from germline, CDR1 is SGHAT and CDR2 is FQNNGV. The CDR3 extends over 16 amino acids. CDR3 nucleotides: TGTGCCAGCAGCTTCAGGGGCCTCCGGAACACCGGGGAGCTGTTTTTT. Translating gives CASSFRGLRNTGELFF.